One and the same sample provided the 5 T cell receptor beta chains below, sequenced in a study of blood T cell repertoires in COVID-19. Clones were read by immunoSEQ multiplex PCR, and TCRdb kept only the in-frame ones, dropping some. In the table there are more than 200,000 clones, approximately 80% of which are singletons. The sequencing input was PBMCs or T cells enriched from blood (not recorded which). The receptors derive from a man aged 60-69 years who had recovered from COVID-19.

Only one count was recorded for this clone. The chain uses TRBV30 and TRBJ2-7; D is uncertain. This CDR3 spans 12 amino acids. V gave up 2 bases and J gave up 2 bases, with 7 bases separating them. Germline V gene data show CDR1 as GTSNPN and CDR2 as SVGIG (reference sequence). CDR3: CAWSQQPYEQYF. The CDR3 DNA follows: TGTGCCTGGAGTCAACAGCCCTACGAGCAGTACTTC.

The V and J genes are TRBV2 and TRBJ2-3, with 12 bases that match TRBD2. The CDR3 length is 16 residues. Trimming took 6 bases from V and 2 from J; bases not matched to a gene: 6. CDR1 is SNHLY, CDR2 FYNNEI, per germline. CDR3 in DNA: TGTGCCAGCAGATTGACTAGCGGGGGAAACACAGATACGCAGTATTTT. Its translation: CASRLTSGGNTDTQYF.

The chain couples TRBV5-6 to TRBJ2-7, with TRBD1 matching 8 bases. V shed 2 bases and J 3 bases; nucleotides not matched to a gene: 4. Germline CDR1 SGHDT, CDR2 YYEEEE. This CDR3 region has 14 residues. CDR3 protein: CASSFGTGNYEQYF. CDR3 nucleotide sequence: TGTGCCAGCAGCTTCGGGACAGGTAACTACGAGCAGTACTTC.

The V call is TRBV6-1, the J call TRBJ1-1; maybe TRBD1 (6 bases). Germline CDR1 MNHNS, CDR2 SASEGT. The CDR3 sequence is 14 residues long. The V end lost 2 bases, the J end lost 4 bases, and 11 bases lay between the germline ends. The CDR3 sequence: CASSERGARTEAFF. CDR3 bases: TGTGCCAGCAGTGAACGGGGGGCGCGCACTGAAGCTTTCTTT.

The V and J genes are TRBV7-9 and TRBJ2-7; 11 bases agree with TRBD2. J lost 11 bases, V lost 8 bases, and 14 bases had no gene match. Germline lookup yields CDR1 SEHNR and CDR2 FQNEAQ (reference sequence). There are 14 residues in the CDR3. The CDR3 here is CASDPGLAGGMKYF. The CDR3 coding sequence is TGTGCCAGCGACCCAGGGCTAGCGGGGGGAATGAAGTACTTC.